This is a list of T cell receptor beta chains from one sample in a study of technical replicates of blood from four donors. Data came from immunoSEQ multiplex PCR; TCRdb stores just in-frame clones and leaves some out. In the table there are more than 65,000 clones, around 96% of which are singletons. Specimen: T cells isolated from PBMCs. The receptor set was obtained from a human donor in good health. CDR3s include the opening cysteine and the closing phenylalanine or tryptophan. A D gene is named only where the DNA matches it firmly. Some rows have no size entry. The others give once, few or many, or a class for an expanded clone.

>TRBV5-1|NA|NA|TRBJ2-7
TGCGCCAGCAGCTTGGCCCGAAGCGGCGGCGAGCAGTACTTC
CASSLARSGGEQYF
>TRBV9|NA|NA|TRBJ1-1
TGTGCCAGCAGCGTAGTCGAGGCTTTGAACACTGAAGCTTTCTTT
CASSVVEALNTEAFF
>TRBV30|once|NA|TRBJ2-7
TGTGCCTGGAGCCCAGGGTTATCGGGCGAGCAGTACTTC
CAWSPGLSGEQYF
>TRBV28|NA|TRBD2|TRBJ2-3
TGTGCCAGCAGTTCGCTAGCGGGAGGTGGATCAGATACGCAGTATTTT
CASSSLAGGGSDTQYF
>TRBV27|NA|TRBD1|TRBJ1-1
TGTGCCAGCTGGCCGACAGGGGCGAACACTGAAGCTTTCTTT
CASWPTGANTEAFF
>TRBV4-3|NA|TRBD1|TRBJ2-7
TGCGCCAGCAGCCAAGATTCGGAGGGACAGGGGTACTACGAGCAGTACTTC
CASSQDSEGQGYYEQYF
>TRBV7-3|NA|TRBD2|TRBJ2-3
TGTGCCAGCAGCGGTACCGGGACTAGGGGCTTAGATACGCAGTATTTT
CASSGTGTRGLDTQYF
>TRBV30|few|NA|TRBJ1-1
TGTGCCTGGAGCCGGGACACTAACACTGAAGCTTTCTTT
CAWSRDTNTEAFF
>TRBV7-2|NA|TRBD2|TRBJ2-2
TGTGCCAGCAGCTCGGGACTAGCGGGACTCGGGAACACCGGGGAGCTGTTTTTT
CASSSGLAGLGNTGELFF
>TRBV10-3|NA|TRBD1|TRBJ2-7
TGTGCCATCAGTGAAGGGACAGGGGTTTTAGGCGAGCAGTACTTC
CAISEGTGVLGEQYF
>TRBV28|NA|NA|TRBJ2-1
TGTGCCAGCAGTTTAAGACAGGTAGATGAGCAGTTCTTC
CASSLRQVDEQFF
>TRBV6-5|NA|TRBD2|TRBJ2-1
TGTGCCAGCAGGGCTCGGACTAGTTTCCATGAGCAGTTCTTC
CASRARTSFHEQFF
>TRBV7-7|NA|TRBD2|TRBJ2-1
TGTGCCAGCAGCTCCGGGACTAAGCTTTACAATGAGCAGTTCTTC
CASSSGTKLYNEQFF